Below, 27 T cell receptor beta chains from the same sample are listed, as sequenced in a study of cytomegalovirus exposure and HLA in healthy donors. With 60 Vbeta and 13 Jbeta primers, the PCR was carried out. Clones were sequenced by immunoSEQ multiplex PCR, and TCRdb holds only the in-frame ones, with some missing. This sample has around 78,000 clones, with 63% found just once. The sequenced sample was PBMCs. Receptors were obtained from a man younger than 40 in good health and CMV-seropositive.

This clone was seen only once. The chain is built from TRBV7-6 and TRBJ2-1, with 11 bases fitting TRBD2. V lost 4 bases and J lost 8; bases outside the gene matches: 13. Germline lookup yields CDR1 SGHVS and CDR2 FNYEAQ. This CDR3 spans 17 amino acids. The CDR3 DNA follows: TGTGCCAGCAGCTACCGGACTAGCGGGTCGGGGGTAGATGAGCAGTTCTTC. Encoded protein: CASSYRTSGSGVDEQFF.

Only a few counts were recorded for this clone. The rearrangement uses TRBV7-3 and TRBJ2-1; D might be TRBD1 (6 bases). The CDR3 consists of 15 residues. Germline values: CDR1 SGHTA, CDR2 FQGTGA. Deletions cut 5 bases from V and 2 bases from J, with 13 bases between. The CDR3 bases are TGTGCCAGCAGCCCCTCACAGGGCCCCTACAATGAGCAGTTCTTC. Residues: CASSPSQGPYNEQFF.

This clone was observed a few times. The V and J genes are TRBV28 and TRBJ1-5; no reliable D call. The V and J ends lost 8 bases and 0 bases respectively, with 8 bases between them. CDR3 length: 13 residues. Germline V gene sequence: CDR1 MDHEN, CDR2 SYDVKM. The DNA for the CDR3 is TGTGCCAGCGCCACTTATAGCAATCAGCCCCAGCATTTT. Residues: CASATYSNQPQHF.

The DNA for the CDR3 is TGTGCCAGCAGTCCTAGCCGATCCTACGAGCAGTACTTC. Residues: CASSPSRSYEQYF. The rearrangement links TRBV6-1 to TRBJ2-7; weak D call: TRBD2 (5 bases). CDR1 and CDR2 (germline): MNHNS, SASEGT. The CDR3 length is 13 residues. Deletions cut 5 bases from V and 1 base from J, with 9 bases between.

The CDR3 spells CASTGPGSIYQPQHF. The CDR3 DNA sequence: TGTGCCAGTACCGGTCCAGGGTCGATATACCAGCCCCAGCATTTT. V and J are TRBV19 and TRBJ1-5, with D possibly being TRBD1 (5 bases). The V gene lost 7 bases and the J gene lost 7 bases, with 20 bases spanning the gap. Germline CDR1 is LNHDA and CDR2 is SQIVND (reference sequence). This CDR3 contains 15 residues.

This clone was picked up a small number of times. The rearrangement uses TRBV7-6 and TRBJ1-2; TRBD1 matches at 9 bases. V dropped 5 bases and J dropped 8; count of bases not matched to a gene: 9. Germline lookup yields CDR1 SGHVS and CDR2 FNYEAQ. The CDR3 covers 14 residues. The CDR3 region has the DNA TGTGCCAGCAGCCCTCGTGGAGGGACAGGGGGCTACACCTTC. The encoded protein is CASSPRGGTGGYTF.

This clone turned up a few times. V usage is TRBV5-1 and J usage is TRBJ2-3; 7 bases are a match to TRBD1. CDR3 length: 14 residues. Trimming cost V 4 bases and J 1 base; bases outside gene matches: 3. Per germline, CDR1 SGHRS and CDR2 YFSETQ. Here the CDR3 DNA reads TGCGCCAGCAGCCCCGGGACAGGCACAGATACGCAGTATTTT. Protein: CASSPGTGTDTQYF. Full variable domain (outside the CDR3, taken from reference TRBV5-1 and TRBJ2-3): KAGVTQTPRYLIKTRGQQVTLSCSPISGHRSVSWYQQTPGQGLQFLFEYFSETQRNKGNFPGRFSGRQFSNSRSEMNVSTLELGDSALYLCASSPGTGTDTQYFGPGTRLTVL.

The rearrangement joins TRBV2 to TRBJ2-5; D gene ambiguous. V was cut by 1 base and J by 1 base, with 10 bases left in between. The V gene's germline CDR1 is SNHLY and CDR2 FYNNEI. The CDR3 is 15 residues long. The CDR3 is CASSEGVGIQETQYF. CDR3 nucleotides: TGTGCCAGCAGTGAAGGGGTGGGCATCCAAGAGACCCAGTACTTC.

The chain links TRBV27 to TRBJ2-3; TRBD1 agrees at 10 bases. V dropped 3 bases and J dropped 6; count of bases not matched to a gene: 6. The CDR3 extends over 15 amino acids. The germline gives CDR1 MNHEY, CDR2 SMNVEV (reference sequence). CDR3 loop: CASSFQDRGLDTQYF. The CDR3 DNA follows: TGTGCCAGCAGTTTTCAGGACAGGGGGTTGGATACGCAGTATTTT.

The CDR3 spells CASRDRYNEQFF. The CDR3 nucleotides are TGTGCCAGCAGAGACAGGTACAATGAGCAGTTCTTC. The chain combines TRBV28 with TRBJ2-1; a possible D gene is TRBD1 (6 bases). V lost 6 bases, J lost 4 bases, and 7 bases lay in between. CDR1 and CDR2 (germline): MDHEN, SYDVKM. The CDR3 sequence is 12 residues long.

This chain links TRBV27 with TRBJ2-3; no definite D call. The CDR3 consists of 14 residues. CDR1 is MNHEY and CDR2 is SMNVEV in the germline V gene (reference sequence). The V and J ends lost 2 bases and 6 bases respectively, with 12 bases between them. The DNA of the CDR3 is TGTGCCAGCAGTTTAACTGCTAGTGGCGATACGCAGTATTTT. As protein: CASSLTASGDTQYF.

The chain joins TRBV9 to TRBJ1-2, with D perhaps matching TRBD1 (6 bases). V gave up 0 bases and J gave up 5 bases, with 14 bases separating them. Per germline, CDR1 SGDLS and CDR2 YYNGEE. CDR3 length: 15 residues. This CDR3 reads CASSVGTGIQYGYTF. The DNA for the CDR3 is TGTGCCAGCAGCGTAGGAACAGGGATCCAGTATGGCTACACCTTC.

There are a few counts of this clone. V is TRBV11-3 and J is TRBJ1-1, with a tentative D call TRBD1 (5 bases). CDR3 length equals 16 residues. V dropped 0 bases and J dropped 4 bases, with 15 bases sitting between them. Germline V CDR1 and CDR2: SGHNT, YENEEA. The chain's CDR3 is CASSLDLGGESTEAFF. Written as DNA, the CDR3 is TGTGCCAGCAGCTTAGATCTCGGGGGTGAGAGCACTGAAGCTTTCTTT.

This clone appeared a few times. The CDR3 spells CASSTDQDSPLHF. CDR3 DNA sequence: TGTGCCAGCAGCACCGACCAGGATTCACCCCTCCACTTT. The chain uses TRBV7-7 and TRBJ1-6; D is undetermined. Germline V gene sequence: CDR1 SSHAT, CDR2 FNYEAQ (reference sequence). CDR3 length: 13 residues. The ends were cut back, 5 bases at V and 8 bases at J, with 10 bases in the middle.

The chain is built from TRBV7-9 and TRBJ2-1, with TRBD2 matching 7 bases. Germline trimming cut 3 bases from V and 7 bases from J; bases unmatched to any gene: 12. CDR3 size: 16 residues. Germline assignment: CDR1 SEHNR and CDR2 FQNEAQ (reference sequence). The CDR3 here is CASSLPRAAGMNEQFF. CDR3 nucleotide sequence: TGTGCCAGCAGCTTGCCCCGAGCAGCGGGGATGAATGAGCAGTTCTTC.

In its sample, this clone was seen a few times. The V gene is TRBV21-1, the J gene TRBJ2-1; the table's D call, TRBD2, was not checked against the DNA. TRBV21-1 is classified as a pseudogene. This CDR3 spans 15 amino acids. CDR3 region: CASSRLAGAYNEQFF. The DNA of the CDR3 is TGTGCCAGCAGCAGACTAGCGGGAGCCTACAATGAGCAGTTCTTC.

This clone was observed a handful of times. The J gene is TRBJ2-7, the V gene TRBV5-4, with D possibly being TRBD2 (5 bases). V lost 4 bases and J 2 bases, leaving 25 bases between the germline ends. Germline loops: CDR1 SGHNT, CDR2 YYREEE (reference sequence). The CDR3 runs to 18 residues. The CDR3 reads CASSPEGRFQSGTYEQYF. CDR3 DNA: TGTGCCAGCAGCCCCGAGGGAAGGTTTCAATCGGGGACCTACGAGCAGTACTTC.

The chain carries TRBV6-1 and TRBJ2-3, with a tentative D call TRBD2 (5 bases). The CDR3 consists of 14 residues. The germline V gene encodes CDR1 MNHNS and CDR2 SASEGT. V gave up 8 bases and J gave up 3 bases, with 15 bases separating them. The CDR3 is CASGWTGKTDTQYF. For the CDR3, the DNA is TGTGCCAGCGGTTGGACGGGGAAAACAGATACGCAGTATTTT.

This chain connects TRBV4-2 to TRBJ2-5; D possibly corresponds to TRBD2 (6 bases). The CDR3 runs to 16 residues. Germline CDR1 and CDR2: LGHNA and YNFKEQ. The germline V and J ends were trimmed by 0 bases and 7 bases, with 18 bases remaining between them. This chain's CDR3 is CASSQESGYNGGTQYF. The CDR3 DNA sequence: TGTGCCAGCAGCCAAGAATCCGGGTACAACGGGGGGACCCAGTACTTC.

This clone was counted only a few times. The chain links TRBV5-3 to TRBJ2-1, with 16 bases lining up with TRBD2. TRBV5-3 has ORF status, its function being uncertain. Germline trimming cut 2 bases from V and 3 bases from J; bases unmatched to any gene: 8. This CDR3 comprises 19 residues. The DNA of the CDR3 is TGTGCCAGAAGCTTCGGGACTAGCGGGAGGGCCATACACTACAATGAGCAGTTCTTC. It translates to CARSFGTSGRAIHYNEQFF.

This clone was picked up a small number of times. This chain links TRBV19 with TRBJ2-2, with TRBD1 as a possible D gene (6 bases). Trimming pared 8 bases from V and 5 bases from J, leaving 15 bases between. Germline CDR1 is LNHDA and CDR2 is SQIVND (reference sequence). The CDR3 consists of 14 residues. The CDR3 protein is CASRSGQRTGELFF. The CDR3 bases are TGTGCCAGTCGATCAGGACAGAGAACCGGGGAGCTGTTTTTT.

The CDR3 DNA follows: TGTGCCAACCGGACAGGGGGCACAGATACGCAGTATTTT. Translated, it gives CANRTGGTDTQYF. The rearrangement joins TRBV9 to TRBJ2-3; TRBD1 aligns across 9 bases. V was pared by 9 bases and J by 1 base, with 3 bases of the junction left unmatched. Germline CDR1 and CDR2: SGDLS and YYNGEE. This CDR3 contains 13 residues.

This sequence joins TRBV6-5 and TRBJ2-7; D call uncertain. Germline CDR1 is MNHEY and CDR2 is SVGAGI. Trimming stripped 4 bases from V and 7 bases from J, with 23 bases between. The CDR3 totals 16 residues. The CDR3, as DNA: TGTGCCAGCAGTTCGTCCCTCAGCGTACCTCCGAGGGAGCAGTACTTC. Translation: CASSSSLSVPPREQYF.

V usage is TRBV29-1 and J usage is TRBJ2-3; possible D gene TRBD2, 5 bases. Trimming removed 5 bases at V and 1 base at J, with 13 bases between. CDR3 size: 14 residues. Per the germline V gene, CDR1 is SQVTM and CDR2 is ANQGSEA. CDR3 region: CSVWTFTGTDTQYF. DNA of the CDR3: TGCAGCGTTTGGACTTTCACGGGCACAGATACGCAGTATTTT.

V is TRBV10-1 and J is TRBJ2-1; TRBD2 might be the D (7 bases). The CDR3 runs to 14 residues. V lost 0 bases, J lost 6 bases, and 9 bases lay in between. CDR1 WNHNN and CDR2 SYGVQD come from the germline V gene (reference sequence). This CDR3 is CASSESGGRNEQFF. CDR3 sequence (DNA): TGCGCCAGCAGTGAGTCGGGGGGGCGCAATGAGCAGTTCTTC.

The CDR3 protein is CASSLDWTETDTQYF. As DNA, the CDR3 is TGCGCCAGCAGCTTGGACTGGACAGAGACAGATACGCAGTATTTT. V and J are TRBV5-1 and TRBJ2-3; weak D call: TRBD1 (6 bases). The CDR3 contains 15 residues. Germline CDR1 is SGHRS and CDR2 is YFSETQ. Trimming left V 0 bases short and J 3 bases short, with 11 bases between.

This clone was seen a single time. Other DNA sequences from this sample encode an identical CDR3 as well. The rearrangement uses TRBV29-1 and TRBJ2-7; 7 nucleotides align to TRBD2. Germline V gives CDR1 SQVTM, CDR2 ANQGSEA. This CDR3 contains 15 residues. V was clipped by 1 base and J by 3 bases; unmatched bases: 9. This chain's CDR3 is CSVEGGLAGVYEQYF. CDR3 coding DNA: TGCAGCGTTGAAGGGGGACTGGCGGGGGTCTACGAGCAGTACTTC.